These 32 T cell receptor beta chains were sequenced from one sample in a study of T cells after posttransplantation cyclophosphamide. This table comes from immunoSEQ multiplex PCR, and its TCRdb copy is limited to in-frame clones, with some not included. The profile shows around 23,000 clones, just over 85% of them singletons. Control samples came 1 year after myeloablative marrow transplants with methotrexate plus calcineurin inhibitor. Sequences were derived from PBMCs, sampled about 13 months after allogeneic stem cell transplant with calcineurin inhibitor and methotrexate. The receptor set was obtained from a female patient between 30 and 45 years old who received an allogeneic stem cell transplant from an unrelated donor, was CMV-positive, and had acute and chronic GVHD. Some T cells may have come from the graft donor.

This clone came up a few times. The chain employs TRBV19 and TRBJ1-2; a weak D match, TRBD1 (6 bases). The germline gives CDR1 LNHDA, CDR2 SQIVND (reference sequence). The V end lost 7 bases, the J end lost 4 bases, and 31 bases lay between the germline ends. There are 19 residues in the CDR3. CDR3 protein: CASNSIPGQGPPYLYGYTF. The CDR3 bases are TGTGCCAGTAATTCGATACCCGGGCAGGGGCCGCCTTACCTCTATGGCTACACCTTC.

The chain recombines TRBV5-1 with TRBJ1-1; D is possibly TRBD1 (6 bases). CDR1 SGHRS and CDR2 YFSETQ come from the germline V gene. V dropped 3 bases and J dropped 0 bases, with 18 bases sitting between them. The CDR3 runs to 17 residues. The CDR3 DNA sequence: TGCGCCAGCAGCTACTCCTTTGGTAGGGGGATGAACACTGAAGCTTTCTTT. Translated, it gives CASSYSFGRGMNTEAFF. Based on the CDR3 plus reference TRBV5-1 and TRBJ1-1, the full variable domain is KAGVTQTPRYLIKTRGQQVTLSCSPISGHRSVSWYQQTPGQGLQFLFEYFSETQRNKGNFPGRFSGRQFSNSRSEMNVSTLELGDSALYLCASSYSFGRGMNTEAFFGQGTRLTVV.

This sequence joins TRBV18 and TRBJ1-1; D ambiguous. V lost 5 bases, J lost 0 bases, and 13 bases lay in between. In germline, CDR1 is KGHSH, CDR2 LQKENI. CDR3 size: 15 residues. CDR3 sequence: CASSVLGRVNTEAFF. The CDR3 DNA sequence: TGTGCCAGCTCAGTCCTGGGTCGGGTGAACACTGAAGCTTTCTTT.

The rearrangement uses TRBV28 and TRBJ2-3; 9 bases map to TRBD1. The CDR3 totals 18 residues. The germline V gene has CDR1 MDHEN and CDR2 SYDVKM. V was pared by 6 bases and J by 0 bases, with 13 bases of the junction left unmatched. The CDR3 loop is CASSELTGTGISTDTQYF. The CDR3 region has the DNA TGTGCCAGCAGCGAATTAACCGGGACAGGGATTAGCACAGATACGCAGTATTTT.

This chain links TRBV9 with TRBJ2-3; TRBD2 might be the D (6 bases). Between the trimmed V and J ends, which lost 6 bases and 0 bases, there was a span of 11 bases. The CDR3 is 14 amino acids. Germline V lookup: CDR1 SGDLS, CDR2 YYNGEE. The DNA of the CDR3 is TGTGCCAGCACCGGGAGAGGGAGCACAGATACGCAGTATTTT. This translates into CASTGRGSTDTQYF. Together with reference TRBV9 and TRBJ2-3, the CDR3 gives the full variable domain: DSGVTQTPKHLITATGQRVTLRCSPRSGDLSVYWYQQSLDQGLQFLIQYYNGEERAKGNILERFSAQQFPDLHSELNLSSLELGDSALYFCASTGRGSTDTQYFGPGTRLTVL.

The chain joins TRBV28 to TRBJ1-5, with D possibly matching TRBD1 (6 bases). Trimming pared 5 bases from V and 4 bases from J, leaving 9 bases between. The CDR3 is 13 amino acids. Per the germline V gene, CDR1 is MDHEN and CDR2 is SYDVKM. The CDR3 reads CASSRRGNQPQHF. In nucleotides, the CDR3 is TGTGCCAGCAGTCGCAGGGGAAATCAGCCCCAGCATTTT.

On this clone: The identical CDR3 is also encoded by other nucleotide sequences in the sample. The chain joins TRBV6-5 to TRBJ1-2; the D gene is possibly TRBD1 (5 bases). V gave up 0 bases and J gave up 4 bases, with 15 bases separating them. CDR3 length: 16 residues. Looked up from germline, CDR1 is MNHEY and CDR2 is SVGAGI. CDR3 sequence (DNA): TGTGCCAGCAGTTACTCACAGACCCCGGGGGGCTATGGCTACACCTTC. Translating it yields CASSYSQTPGGYGYTF.

This chain joins TRBV5-5 and TRBJ1-1; D gene ambiguous. The V and J ends lost 7 bases and 1 base respectively, with 11 bases between them. The CDR3 contains 13 residues. CDR1 SGHKS and CDR2 YYEKEE come from the germline V gene (reference sequence). The CDR3 bases are TGTGCCAGCCCTTCGTGGGCGAACACTGAAGCTTTCTTT. Amino acids: CASPSWANTEAFF.

The genes are TRBV28 and TRBJ1-1; no definite D call. CDR3 length equals 14 residues. Trimming cost V 4 bases and J 11 bases, with 20 bases left between them. Germline-derived CDR1 and CDR2 are MDHEN and SYDVKM. Here the CDR3 DNA reads TGTGCCAGCAGTTCCGCGGGCCCGTCCTTTAAGGCTTTCTTT. It is translated as CASSSAGPSFKAFF.

The chain combines TRBV9 with TRBJ2-2; D is perhaps TRBD2 (6 bases). The CDR3 sequence is 15 residues long. V was clipped by 5 bases and J by 1 base, with 12 bases between them. CDR1 SGDLS and CDR2 YYNGEE come from the germline V gene. The CDR3 sequence is CASRPGGLNTGELFF. In DNA, the CDR3 is TGTGCCAGCAGGCCCGGGGGACTGAACACCGGGGAGCTGTTTTTT.

The genes are TRBV11-2 and TRBJ1-1; TRBD1 aligns across 10 bases. J gave up 7 bases and V 3 bases, and 5 bases lay outside the gene matches. The CDR3 loop spans 14 amino acids. Germline CDR1 reads SGHAT; CDR2 reads FQNNGV. The CDR3 loop is CASSLTGGNLEAFF. CDR3 in DNA: TGTGCCAGCAGCTTGACAGGGGGCAATCTTGAAGCTTTCTTT. The full variable domain, completed using reference TRBV11-2 and TRBJ1-1, is EAGVAQSPRYKIIEKRQSVAFWCNPISGHATLYWYQQILGQGPKLLIQFQNNGVVDDSQLPKDRFSAERLKGVDSTLKIQPAKLEDSAVYLCASSLTGGNLEAFFGQGTRLTVV.

This clone is a singleton in its sample. This chain uses TRBV25-1 with TRBJ1-4; 7 nucleotides agree with TRBD1. The germline V gene has CDR1 MGHDK and CDR2 SYGVNS. This CDR3 region has 15 residues. Unmatched junction bases numbered 9, after V lost 4 bases and J lost 7 bases. This CDR3 is CASSAQTGSSEKLFF. The CDR3 nucleotides are TGTGCCAGCAGTGCTCAGACAGGGTCTAGTGAAAAACTGTTTTTT. Supplemented by reference TRBV25-1 and TRBJ1-4, the full variable domain reads EADIYQTPRYLVIGTGKKITLECSQTMGHDKMYWYQQDPGMELHLIHYSYGVNSTEKGDLSSESTVSRIRTEHFPLTLESARPSHTSQYLCASSAQTGSSEKLFFGSGTQLSVL.

V is TRBV5-6 and J is TRBJ1-5; the D is unclear. This CDR3 spans 14 amino acids. Trimming cost V 1 base and J 3 bases, with 8 bases left between them. Germline V gene lookup returns CDR1 SGHDT and CDR2 YYEEEE. CDR3 bases: TGTGCCAGCAGCTTGAGTAGCTCCAATCAGCCCCAGCATTTT. Translation: CASSLSSSNQPQHF.

The chain links TRBV5-1 to TRBJ2-1; the match to TRBD1 covers 8 bases. The CDR3 sequence is 15 residues long. Germline values: CDR1 SGHRS, CDR2 YFSETQ. With V trimmed by 3 bases and J by 2 bases, 4 bases remained unmatched. The CDR3 DNA is TGCGCCAGCAGCTCTGGACAGGGTACCTACAATGAGCAGTTCTTC. Translating gives CASSSGQGTYNEQFF. The variable domain in full, completed from reference TRBV5-1 and TRBJ2-1, reads KAGVTQTPRYLIKTRGQQVTLSCSPISGHRSVSWYQQTPGQGLQFLFEYFSETQRNKGNFPGRFSGRQFSNSRSEMNVSTLELGDSALYLCASSSGQGTYNEQFFGPGTRLTVL.

This sequence joins TRBV2 and TRBJ1-5, with D perhaps matching TRBD1 (6 bases). The CDR3 spans 13 residues. With 6 bases removed from V and 7 bases from J, the gap between germline ends came to 13 bases. Germline-derived CDR1 and CDR2 are SNHLY and FYNNEI. CDR3 residues: CASRDSQGQPQHF. In nucleotides, the CDR3 is TGTGCCAGCAGGGACAGTCAGGGGCAGCCCCAGCATTTT.

V is TRBV6-6 and J is TRBJ2-7; D is perhaps TRBD1 (6 bases). CDR1 MNHNY and CDR2 SVGAGI come from the germline V gene (reference sequence). This CDR3 has 13 residues. V shed 5 bases and J shed 4 bases, with 12 bases lying between them. CDR3 coding DNA: TGTGCCAGCAGTCCCACGGACAGTTACGAGCAGTACTTC. It yields the protein CASSPTDSYEQYF.

The chain combines TRBV7-8 with TRBJ1-5, with D perhaps TRBD1 (6 bases). The CDR3 length is 15 residues. V lost 2 bases to trimming and J lost 5 bases, with 13 bases between them. Germline loops: CDR1 SGHVS, CDR2 FQNEAQ. As DNA, the CDR3 is TGTGCCAGCAGCTTAACAGAGGGGGTGCATCAGCCCCAGCATTTT. Translated, it gives CASSLTEGVHQPQHF. Using reference TRBV7-8 and TRBJ1-5 for the parts outside the CDR3, the full variable domain is GAGVSQSPRYKVAKRGQDVALRCDPISGHVSLFWYQQALGQGPEFLTYFQNEAQLDKSGLPSDRFFAERPEGSVSTLKIQRTQQEDSAVYLCASSLTEGVHQPQHFGDGTRLSIL.

The chain recombines TRBV5-1 with TRBJ2-1, with 10 positions matching TRBD2. The germline V gene has CDR1 SGHRS and CDR2 YFSETQ. CDR3 length: 15 amino acids. J was trimmed by 12 bases and V by 4 bases; bases with no gene match: 13. The CDR3 loop is CASSTLAGAGRGQFF. Here the CDR3 DNA reads TGCGCCAGCAGCACTCTAGCGGGAGCGGGGCGCGGGCAGTTCTTC.

Of note for this clone: At one boundary the junction diverges from the germline segment, which might be a read error. The chain couples TRBV5-4 to TRBJ1-5; maybe TRBD1 (5 bases). There are 13 residues in the CDR3. Germline loops: CDR1 SGHNT, CDR2 YYREEE (reference sequence). CDR3 in DNA: TGCGCCAGCAGCCAAGGGGTTGGGCAGCCCCAGCATTTT. It translates to CASSQGVGQPQHF.

The rearrangement uses TRBV18 and TRBJ1-5; D may be TRBD1 (5 bases). The CDR3 loop spans 15 amino acids. V lost 6 bases and J 3 bases, leaving 15 bases between the germline ends. Germline CDR1 and CDR2: KGHSH and LQKENI. DNA of the CDR3: TGTGCCAGCTCGCCCCTCGGGGGGGACAATCAGCCCCAGCATTTT. Translation gives CASSPLGGDNQPQHF.

The gene calls are TRBV7-2 and TRBJ2-1; D uncertain. Trimming removed 5 bases from V and 5 bases from J, with 7 bases in between. Germline lookup yields CDR1 SGHTA and CDR2 FQGNSA. This CDR3 region has 12 residues. This CDR3 is CASSPRHNEQFF. CDR3 nucleotide sequence: TGTGCCAGCAGCCCCCGTCACAATGAGCAGTTCTTC.

The rearrangement joins TRBV30 to TRBJ1-6, with a possible D match to TRBD1 (5 bases). Looked up from germline, CDR1 is GTSNPN and CDR2 is SVGIG (reference sequence). Trimming cost V 1 base and J 14 bases, with 9 bases left between them. This CDR3 spans 11 amino acids. DNA of the CDR3: TGTGCCTGGAGTGAAGGGGTCACCCTCCACTTT. Its translation is CAWSEGVTLHF.

This clone was observed once. As DNA, the CDR3 is TGTGCTAGTGGTTCCCCGGCCGGGGAGCTGTTTTTT. This gives the protein CASGSPAGELFF. The V call is TRBV12-5, the J call TRBJ2-2; D gene uncertain. There are 12 residues in the CDR3. Per the germline V gene, CDR1 is LGHNT and CDR2 is FRNRAP. Trimming cost V 4 bases and J 6 bases, with 6 bases left between them.

V and J are TRBV23-1 and TRBJ1-1; TRBD1 matches 8 bases. TRBV23-1 is annotated as an ORF whose role is uncertain. The CDR3 consists of 15 residues. J was trimmed by 7 bases and V by 7 bases; bases with no gene match: 14. The DNA for the CDR3 is TGCGCCAGCACAAAAGCAGGGGGCGCTGCGGATGAAGCTTTCTTT. Translation: CASTKAGGAADEAFF.

The rearrangement joins TRBV7-9 to TRBJ2-5, with D tentatively TRBD1 (6 bases). The J call is in doubt because the DNA end fits TRBJ2-7 better. The germline CDR1 and CDR2 sequences are SEHNR and FQNEAQ (reference sequence). The CDR3 has 13 residues. The CDR3 sequence: CASSLQGNYEQYF. CDR3 nucleotide sequence: TGTGCCAGCAGCCTCCAGGGGAACTACGAGCAGTACTTC.

The rearrangement uses TRBV7-6 and TRBJ2-5; 11 bases match TRBD2. The J call may be mistaken, given a closer DNA end match to TRBJ2-7. CDR1 is SGHVS, CDR2 FNYEAQ, per germline. The CDR3 is 15 residues long. CDR3 sequence (DNA): TGTGCCAGCAGGCCGCTAGCGGGGGGAATCTACGAGCAGTACTTC. It translates to CASRPLAGGIYEQYF.

This chain joins TRBV2 and TRBJ2-2, with 12 bases aligning to TRBD2. Germline V gene sequence: CDR1 SNHLY, CDR2 FYNNEI. The CDR3 totals 18 residues. V trimming: 6 bases; J trimming: 7 bases; junction bases outside the gene matches: 15. For the CDR3, the DNA is TGTGCCAGCAGCGGACAACGAGGGACTAGCGGGCGGGGCGGGGAGCTGTTTTTT. Its translation is CASSGQRGTSGRGGELFF.

The chain is built from TRBV11-2 and TRBJ1-2; 7 bases align to TRBD1. With 0 bases clipped from V and 5 bases from J, the junction kept 6 bases outside the gene matches. This CDR3 contains 15 residues. Germline V gene data show CDR1 as SGHAT and CDR2 as FQNNGV. CDR3 coding DNA: TGTGCCAGCAGCTTAGATGCGGGACAGATTTATGGCTACACCTTC. As protein: CASSLDAGQIYGYTF.

This chain links TRBV19 with TRBJ2-7; TRBD2 matches 10 bases. CDR1 and CDR2 (germline): LNHDA, SQIVND (reference sequence). This CDR3 spans 15 amino acids. Trimming removed 4 bases from V and 4 bases from J; junction bases left unmatched: 7. CDR3 region: CASSRLGLAFYEQYF. CDR3 nucleotides: TGTGCCAGTAGTAGGTTGGGACTAGCGTTTTACGAGCAGTACTTC.

Worth noting for this clone: One junction end does not reproduce the germline sequence, and a read error may be involved. The chain couples TRBV7-7 to TRBJ2-3, with D possibly being TRBD1 or TRBD2 (6 bases each). CDR3 length: 16 amino acids. Germline lookup yields CDR1 SSHAT and CDR2 FNYEAQ (reference sequence). CDR3 amino acids: CASSRGTSRTTDTQYF. The CDR3 DNA sequence: TGTGCTAGCAGCAGGGGCACTAGCCGTACCACAGATACGCAGTATTTT. Supplemented by reference TRBV7-7 and TRBJ2-3, the full variable domain reads GAGVSQSPRYKVTKRGQDVTLRCDPISSHATLYWYQQALGQGPEFLTYFNYEAQPDKSGLPSDRFSAERPEGSISTLTIQRTEQRDSAMYRCASSRGTSRTTDTQYFGPGTRLTVL.

This clone appeared a few times. The chain has TRBV6-6 and TRBJ1-1; TRBD1 matches at 9 bases. The germline V gene has CDR1 MNHNY and CDR2 SVGAGI (reference sequence). Germline trimming cut 6 bases from V and 5 bases from J; bases unmatched to any gene: 4. The CDR3 covers 13 residues. CDR3 loop: CASSPGQGTEAFF. The CDR3 nucleotides are TGTGCCAGCAGCCCCGGACAGGGGACTGAAGCTTTCTTT.

This clone was counted between two and nine times. The J gene is TRBJ2-3, the V gene TRBV7-9; D gene unclear. From germline, CDR1 is SEHNR and CDR2 FQNEAQ (reference sequence). The ends were cut back, 2 bases at V and 2 bases at J, with 14 bases in the middle. The CDR3 has 16 residues. CDR3 in amino acids: CASSLSRGIHTDTQYF. CDR3 in DNA: TGTGCCAGCAGCTTATCAAGAGGTATCCACACAGATACGCAGTATTTT.